A single sample is the source of the 9 T cell receptor beta chains below, sequenced in a study of shared clonotypes between healthy human individuals (TCRdb year 2020). Library creation used the immunoSEQ multiplex PCR assay. Drawn from immuneACCESS, this table holds only the in-frame rearrangements with V and J called that TCRdb kept. Clones are partly lost; checked studies trace under half to an unresolved V gene and leave the rest unexplained. The sample table lists hundreds of thousands of clones, 96% of them with a count of one. Roughly 0.1% of the sample is taken by the ten largest. For the CD8 naive samples, CD45RO-negative cells were positively selected for CCR7, yielding a CD45RA+CCR7+ population from which TemRA cells were excluded. The sample consisted of naive CD8+ T cells sorted from blood. This sample's cell subset or site label indicates: CD45RA+CCR7+. The receptors derive from a woman in her twenties or thirties in good health.

This clone has a single count. The gene calls are TRBV27 and TRBJ1-5; 8 bases map to TRBD1. V shed 5 bases, J shed 0 bases, and the junction held 9 bases outside the gene matches. CDR3 length: 17 residues. Per germline, CDR1 MNHEY and CDR2 SMNVEV (reference sequence). CDR3 in amino acids: CASSIGTGQGSNQPQHF. The CDR3 DNA follows: TGTGCCAGCAGTATAGGGACCGGACAGGGTAGCAATCAGCCCCAGCATTTT.

This rearrangement joins TRBV28 to TRBJ2-5; the D gene is possibly TRBD1 (7 bases). From germline, CDR1 is MDHEN and CDR2 SYDVKM. Trimming pared 7 bases from V and 5 bases from J, leaving 14 bases between. The CDR3 contains 13 residues. The CDR3 sequence: CASTRQGGETQYF. The CDR3 coding sequence is TGTGCCAGCACTCGACAGGGAGGCGAGACCCAGTACTTC.

The chain recombines TRBV20-1 with TRBJ2-7; D gene unclear. Germline CDR1 and CDR2: DFQATT and SNEGSKA (reference sequence). V dropped 6 bases and J dropped 3 bases, with 3 bases sitting between them. CDR3 length equals 9 residues. The CDR3 here is CSADYEQYF. CDR3 coding DNA: TGCAGTGCGGACTACGAGCAGTACTTC.

CDR3 in amino acids: CASSSHTGGAGNTIYF. In DNA, the CDR3 is TGTGCCAGCAGCTCCCATACAGGGGGCGCTGGAAACACCATATATTTT. The rearrangement uses TRBV28 and TRBJ1-3; 9 bases fit TRBD1. The CDR3 contains 16 residues. V dropped 6 bases and J dropped 2; count of bases not matched to a gene: 8. Germline assignment: CDR1 MDHEN and CDR2 SYDVKM.

This sequence joins TRBV19 and TRBJ1-2; D remains unclear. Germline assignment: CDR1 LNHDA and CDR2 SQIVND (reference sequence). V gave up 1 base and J gave up 0 bases, with 9 bases separating them. The length of the CDR3 is 15 residues. The CDR3 region has the DNA TGTGCCAGTAGTATAGGGTCAGGAGCTAACTATGGCTACACCTTC. This sequence encodes CASSIGSGANYGYTF.

The table lists this clone with a count of one. This chain uses TRBV5-8 with TRBJ2-2, with TRBD2 matching 9 bases. Germline CDR1 SGHTS, CDR2 YDEGEE. This CDR3 is built from 18 residues. The V and J ends lost 0 bases and 5 bases, in that order; junction bases with no gene match: 11. The CDR3 region has the DNA TGTGCCAGCAGCTTGGTGTGGCGGGAGGGCTTGTCGACCGGGGAGCTGTTTTTT. Encoded protein: CASSLVWREGLSTGELFF.

This sequence joins TRBV4-1 and TRBJ1-1; D is uncertain. Germline V gene data show CDR1 as MGHRA and CDR2 as YSYEKL. Trimming pared 3 bases from V and 2 bases from J, leaving 7 bases between. The CDR3 covers 13 residues. This CDR3 is CASSHGINTEAFF. DNA of the CDR3: TGCGCCAGCAGCCACGGAATTAACACTGAAGCTTTCTTT.

The CDR3, as DNA: TGCAGCGTTGGGGTGGGACAGGACAACTATGGCTACACCTTC. It is translated as CSVGVGQDNYGYTF. The chain has TRBV29-1 and TRBJ1-2; 8 positions agree with TRBD1. The CDR3 covers 14 residues. V dropped 4 bases and J dropped 2; count of bases not matched to a gene: 6. Germline CDR1 and CDR2: SQVTM and ANQGSEA.

CDR3 in amino acids: CASSTAGRSFYNEQFF. The CDR3 DNA follows: TGTGCCAGTAGTACCGCGGGACGGTCCTTTTACAATGAGCAGTTCTTC. This rearrangement joins TRBV19 to TRBJ2-1, with D perhaps TRBD2 (6 bases). Deletions cut 4 bases from V and 4 bases from J, with 17 bases between. The CDR3 covers 16 residues. Germline V CDR1 and CDR2: LNHDA, SQIVND (reference sequence).